This passage covers 18 T cell receptor beta chains from one sample sequenced in a study of cytomegalovirus exposure and HLA in healthy donors (dated by TCRdb to 2015 to 2018). Library generation was performed with the immunoSEQ multiplex PCR assay. The multiplex PCR relied on a mix of 60 forward primers for TCR Vbeta segments and 13 reverse primers for TCR Jbeta segments. The clones in this table, taken by TCRdb from immuneACCESS, are in-frame only. Not every clone is retained; where verified, under half of the shortfall comes from an unresolved V gene, and the cause of the rest is unknown. The sample contains around 130,000 clones, around 83% of them found a single time. Approximately 2.4% of the sample goes to the ten largest clones. Input material: PBMCs. The receptors originated from a man aged 45-60 years in good health and CMV-seronegative.

The chain carries TRBV10-3 and TRBJ1-1, with D possibly matching TRBD1 (6 bases). Germline-derived CDR1 and CDR2 are ENHRY and SYGVKD. The V gene lost 8 bases and the J gene lost 2 bases, with 15 bases spanning the gap. This CDR3 spans 14 amino acids. This chain's CDR3 is CAIGTTNLNTEAFF. DNA of the CDR3: TGTGCCATCGGGACAACCAATCTCAACACTGAAGCTTTCTTT.

This clone came up a few times. The chain joins TRBV6-1 to TRBJ1-1, with D possibly being TRBD1 (6 bases). V gave up 1 base and J gave up 7 bases, with 28 bases separating them. This CDR3 is built from 19 residues. The germline V gene encodes CDR1 MNHNS and CDR2 SASEGT. The CDR3 protein is CASSEGDWEGGGARIEAFF. The CDR3 coding sequence is TGTGCCAGCAGTGAAGGGGACTGGGAGGGTGGGGGGGCCAGGATTGAAGCTTTCTTT.

This chain joins TRBV7-9 and TRBJ2-1; 14 bases are a match to TRBD2. Germline V gene sequence: CDR1 SEHNR, CDR2 FQNEAQ (reference sequence). This CDR3 has 17 amino acids. V lost 5 bases to trimming and J lost 7 bases; unmatched junction nucleotides: 10. CDR3 nucleotide sequence: TGTGCCAGCAGCGAGACTAGCGGGGGGGCCCTTTTGAATGAGCAGTTCTTC. It is translated as CASSETSGGALLNEQFF. The whole variable domain, remainder taken from reference TRBV7-9 and TRBJ2-1, is DTGVSQNPRHKITKRGQNVTFRCDPISEHNRLYWYRQTLGQGPEFLTYFQNEAQLEKSRLLSDRFSAERPKGSFSTLEIQRTEQGDSAMYLCASSETSGGALLNEQFFGPGTRLTVL.

J is TRBJ1-2 and V is TRBV19; D is undetermined. The V gene lost 5 bases and the J gene lost 4 bases, with 8 bases spanning the gap. CDR1 is LNHDA and CDR2 is SQIVND in the germline V gene (reference sequence). The CDR3 is made up of 12 amino acids. The CDR3 spells CASSLNSYGYTF. The CDR3 DNA follows: TGTGCCAGTAGTCTAAACTCCTATGGCTACACCTTC.

This chain joins TRBV5-1 and TRBJ2-7; 9 positions match TRBD1. Germline values: CDR1 SGHRS, CDR2 YFSETQ. The J segment lost 2 bases and the V segment lost 4 bases, leaving 4 bases of the junction unmatched. CDR3 size: 14 residues. CDR3 sequence: CASSRTGDTYEQYF. The DNA of the CDR3 is TGCGCCAGCAGCAGGACAGGGGATACCTACGAGCAGTACTTC.

The rearrangement links TRBV4-1 to TRBJ2-1; 10 nucleotides line up with TRBD2. Unmatched junction bases numbered 4, after V lost 2 bases and J lost 6 bases. Germline V gene data show CDR1 as MGHRA and CDR2 as YSYEKL. The CDR3 covers 15 residues. CDR3 bases: TGCGCCAGCAGCCAATGGCTAGCGGGGGCCAATGAGCAGTTCTTC. It encodes CASSQWLAGANEQFF.

Concerning this clone itself: A read error may account for a junction end that differs from germline. J is TRBJ2-2 and V is TRBV7-7; 7 nucleotides agree with TRBD1. The germline V gene encodes CDR1 SSHAT and CDR2 FNYEAQ (reference sequence). The length of the CDR3 is 14 residues. The CDR3 coding sequence is TGTGCTAGCAGTTTGGGACAGTACACCGGGGAGCTGTTTTTT. It encodes CASSLGQYTGELFF.

This clone has only one observation. The chain has TRBV7-6 and TRBJ1-6; D remains ambiguous. In germline, CDR1 is SGHVS, CDR2 FNYEAQ. The germline V and J ends were trimmed by 4 bases and 3 bases, with 22 bases remaining between them. The CDR3 is 19 residues long. The CDR3 here is CASSSPQSKSVIYNSPLHF. The CDR3 DNA sequence: TGTGCCAGCAGCTCACCGCAATCAAAGTCGGTTATCTATAATTCACCCCTCCACTTT.

This chain joins TRBV7-3 and TRBJ1-1; TRBD1 matches at 7 bases. V gave up 4 bases and J gave up 5 bases; unmatched junction bases: 4. Germline V CDR1 and CDR2: SGHTA, FQGTGA. CDR3 length equals 13 residues. This CDR3 reads CASSWDRRTEAFF. The CDR3 nucleotides are TGTGCCAGCAGCTGGGACAGACGAACTGAAGCTTTCTTT.

The rearrangement joins TRBV7-9 to TRBJ2-3; D gene uncertain. V was shortened by 3 bases and J by 1 base, with 2 bases between the two germline ends. Germline CDR1 reads SEHNR; CDR2 reads FQNEAQ (reference sequence). The CDR3 spans 12 residues. CDR3 loop: CASSFGTDTQYF. CDR3 nucleotide sequence: TGTGCCAGCAGCTTCGGCACAGATACGCAGTATTTT.

This clone was recorded a few times. The DNA for the CDR3 is TGCAGCGGTGCGCGGACAGGGTCTACTGGAAACACCATATATTTT. Its translation: CSGARTGSTGNTIYF. The chain is built from TRBV29-1 and TRBJ1-3, with 8 bases aligning to TRBD1. The CDR3 is 15 amino acids. Per the germline V gene, CDR1 is SQVTM and CDR2 is ANQGSEA. The V gene end was trimmed by 7 bases and the J gene end by 2 bases; junction bases not matched to a gene: 10.

This chain uses TRBV19 with TRBJ2-3; D might be TRBD2 (6 bases). CDR1 LNHDA and CDR2 SQIVND come from the germline V gene (reference sequence). This CDR3 spans 13 amino acids. Deletions cut 5 bases from V and 1 base from J, with 7 bases between. The CDR3 sequence: CASSWGGTDTQYF. For the CDR3, the DNA is TGTGCCAGTAGTTGGGGGGGCACAGATACGCAGTATTTT.

The genes are TRBV2 and TRBJ2-3, with 7 bases identical to TRBD1. Germline V CDR1 and CDR2: SNHLY, FYNNEI. The ends lost 6 bases at V and 6 bases at J; junction bases unmatched: 9. This CDR3 has 14 amino acids. The CDR3 here is CASRSRGRGDTQYF. CDR3 DNA: TGTGCCAGCAGATCCCGGGGCAGGGGGGATACGCAGTATTTT.

This chain links TRBV4-1 with TRBJ2-3; no reliable D call. CDR1 is MGHRA and CDR2 is YSYEKL in the germline V gene. The V gene lost 1 base and the J gene lost 4 bases, with 3 bases spanning the gap. This CDR3 spans 12 amino acids. DNA of the CDR3: TGCGCCAGCAGCCAAGGAGCAGATACGCAGTATTTT. Protein sequence: CASSQGADTQYF.

This clone appeared once. The V and J genes are TRBV15 and TRBJ2-7, with 8 positions matching TRBD1. CDR1 and CDR2 (germline): LNHNV, YYDKDF (reference sequence). The CDR3 runs to 15 residues. Trimming cost V 5 bases and J 1 base; bases outside gene matches: 7. The CDR3 nucleotides are TGTGCCACCAGCCCTCGGGACAGGTATTCCTACGAGCAGTACTTC. Its protein product is CATSPRDRYSYEQYF.

V is TRBV7-2 and J is TRBJ1-2; D unclear. The CDR3 is 14 residues long. Germline CDR1 and CDR2: SGHTA and FQGNSA. Trimming shortened V by 5 bases and J by 4 bases, and 14 bases separated the two germline ends. CDR3 loop: CASSIDTRGYGYTF. Here the CDR3 DNA reads TGTGCCAGCAGCATAGACACGAGAGGCTATGGCTACACCTTC.

J is TRBJ1-1 and V is TRBV2; a possible D gene is TRBD1 (6 bases). V lost 7 bases and J lost 3, with 12 bases in between. CDR1 SNHLY and CDR2 FYNNEI come from the germline V gene. This CDR3 comprises 13 residues. The CDR3 here is CASKGDRDTEAFF. The CDR3 DNA is TGTGCCAGCAAGGGGGACCGCGACACTGAAGCTTTCTTT.

The chain uses TRBV6-5 and TRBJ2-7; tentative D call: TRBD2 (6 bases). CDR1 MNHEY and CDR2 SVGAGI come from the germline V gene. The V end lost 4 bases, the J end lost 1 base, and 8 bases lay between the germline ends. The CDR3 sequence is 13 residues long. The CDR3 region has the DNA TGTGCCAGCAGTTGGGGGGTGTCCTACGAGCAGTACTTC. It codes for CASSWGVSYEQYF.